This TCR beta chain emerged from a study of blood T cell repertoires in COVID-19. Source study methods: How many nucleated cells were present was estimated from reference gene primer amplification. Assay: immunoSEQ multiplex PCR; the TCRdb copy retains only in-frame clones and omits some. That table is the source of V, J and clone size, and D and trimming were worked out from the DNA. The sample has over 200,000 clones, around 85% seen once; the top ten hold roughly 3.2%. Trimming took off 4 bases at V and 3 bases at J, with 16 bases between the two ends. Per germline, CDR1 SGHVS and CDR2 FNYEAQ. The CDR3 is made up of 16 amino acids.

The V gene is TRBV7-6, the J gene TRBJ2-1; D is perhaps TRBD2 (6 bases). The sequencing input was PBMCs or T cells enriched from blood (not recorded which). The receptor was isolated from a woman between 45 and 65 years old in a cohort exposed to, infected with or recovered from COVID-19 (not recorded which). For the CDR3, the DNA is TGTGCCAGCAGCTCCCCTCGCGGGGTAAACTACAATGAGCAGTTCTTC. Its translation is CASSSPRGVNYNEQFF.